This T cell receptor (beta chain) came from a study of PD-1 blockade in classical Hodgkin lymphoma. General study results and limits: Newly diagnosed patients had baseline TCR diversity that was reportedly lower than that of healthy donors. Lower baseline TCR diversity marked trial partial responders and progressors. What drove the repertoire differences, possibly disease activity or prior therapy, has not been defined.

Clones were read by immunoSEQ multiplex PCR, and TCRdb kept only the in-frame ones, dropping some. The repertoire holds about 90,000 clones, with approximately 86% as singletons. This clone turned up a few times. What it recognizes is unknown. Germline CDR1 reads SNHLY; CDR2 reads FYNNEI. This CDR3 has 14 amino acids. The V end lost 4 bases, the J end lost 5 bases, and 14 bases lay between the germline ends. The sample's time point: cycle 4 day 1 (C4D1), after five to seven weeks of nivolumab. Each patient experienced a relapse that followed autologous stem cell transplantation, and brentuximab vedotin exposure varied. Complete response, partial response or progressive disease made up the best responses.

The chain joins TRBV2 to TRBJ2-5; tentative D call: TRBD1 (5 bases). Here the sequenced sample was peripheral blood mononuclear cells (PBMCs), taken before the fourth cycle of nivolumab. This clonotype originated in a human donor with classical Hodgkin lymphoma. The CDR3 loop is CASSVRGRAETQYF. Written as DNA, the CDR3 is TGTGCCAGCAGTGTAAGGGGCAGGGCCGAGACCCAGTACTTC.